The 2 T cell receptor beta chains below were found in one sample sequenced in a study of blood T cell repertoires in COVID-19 (dated by TCRdb to about 2020). Libraries were built with the immunoSEQ multiplex PCR assay. TCRdb mirrors the immuneACCESS table, restricted to in-frame sequences. Some clones are absent from its copies; in checked studies, under half trace to an unresolved V gene, and the reason for the others is unknown. A total of 300,000 to 400,000 clones appear in this sample, 90% of them only once. The biggest ten clones account for roughly 2.5% of the sample. Sequenced: PBMCs or T cells enriched from blood (not recorded which). The receptors stem from a man in his sixties who had recovered from COVID-19.

J is TRBJ2-1 and V is TRBV10-2; D might be TRBD2 (7 bases). V lost 6 bases, J lost 8 bases, and 20 bases lay in between. Germline CDR1 is WSHSY and CDR2 is SAAADI. The CDR3 runs to 15 residues. The CDR3 DNA reads TGCGCCAGCAGAGAAACAGGGAGGGTCATCGATGAGCAGTTCTTC. Translated, it gives CASRETGRVIDEQFF.

The rearrangement uses TRBV3-1 (or the pseudogene TRBV3-2) and TRBJ1-3; unclear D gene. The length of the CDR3 is 14 residues. V gave up 0 bases and J gave up 3 bases, with 6 bases separating them. Germline V gene lookup returns CDR1 LGHDT and CDR2 YNNKEL (reference sequence). In nucleotides, the CDR3 is TGTGCCAGCAGCCAAGACCGGGTTGGAAACACCATATATTTT. Translation gives CASSQDRVGNTIYF.